Below, 3 T cell receptor beta chains from the same sample are listed, as sequenced in a study of blood T cell repertoires in COVID-19. The assay was immunoSEQ multiplex PCR, and TCRdb's table has in-frame clones only and misses some. This sample has approximately 140,000 clones, with 84% found just once. The specimen sequenced was PBMCs or T cells enriched from blood (not recorded which). The receptors here all came from a woman between 45 and 60 years old who had been exposed to COVID-19.

The gene calls are TRBV5-6 and TRBJ1-1, with a possible D match to TRBD1 (5 bases). Germline CDR1 SGHDT, CDR2 YYEEEE. Trimming cost V 7 bases and J 0 bases, with 13 bases left between them. The CDR3 has 14 amino acids. The CDR3 here is CASFPPGLNTEAFF. CDR3 coding DNA: TGTGCCAGCTTCCCCCCAGGGTTGAACACTGAAGCTTTCTTT.

This clone occurred a few times. The sample carries other DNA sequences with the same CDR3. The V gene is TRBV5-1, the J gene TRBJ1-6, with D possibly TRBD1 on 5 matching bases. Trimming stripped 0 bases from V and 8 bases from J, with 9 bases between. CDR1 is SGHRS, CDR2 YFSETQ, per germline. This CDR3 is built from 14 residues. The CDR3 sequence is CASSLETGDSPLHF. CDR3 nucleotide sequence: TGCGCCAGCAGCTTGGAAACAGGAGATTCACCCCTCCACTTT.

The chain has TRBV7-2 and TRBJ2-1; 9 bases match TRBD2. The CDR3 sequence is 15 residues long. Germline CDR1 reads SGHTA; CDR2 reads FQGNSA. The trim removed 5 bases at V and 7 bases at J, leaving 9 bases unmatched. The CDR3 DNA follows: TGTGCCAGCAGCACAAGCGGGGGGCCCGGGAATGAGCAGTTCTTC. This gives the protein CASSTSGGPGNEQFF.